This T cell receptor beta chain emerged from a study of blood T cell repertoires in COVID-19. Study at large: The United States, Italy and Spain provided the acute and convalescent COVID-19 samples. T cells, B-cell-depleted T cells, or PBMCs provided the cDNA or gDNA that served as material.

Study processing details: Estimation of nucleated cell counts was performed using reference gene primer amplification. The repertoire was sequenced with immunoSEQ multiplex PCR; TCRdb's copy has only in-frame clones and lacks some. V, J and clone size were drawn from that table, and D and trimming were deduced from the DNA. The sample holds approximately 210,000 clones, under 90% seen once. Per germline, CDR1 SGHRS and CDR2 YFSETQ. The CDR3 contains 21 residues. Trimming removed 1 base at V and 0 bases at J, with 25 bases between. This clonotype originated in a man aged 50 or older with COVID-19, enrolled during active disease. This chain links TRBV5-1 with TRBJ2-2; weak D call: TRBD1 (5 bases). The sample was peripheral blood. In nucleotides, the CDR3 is TGCGCCAGCAGCTTGCATCTGCCTGTTTGGCAGGGATCAACGAACACCGGGGAGCTGTTTTTT. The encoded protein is CASSLHLPVWQGSTNTGELFF.